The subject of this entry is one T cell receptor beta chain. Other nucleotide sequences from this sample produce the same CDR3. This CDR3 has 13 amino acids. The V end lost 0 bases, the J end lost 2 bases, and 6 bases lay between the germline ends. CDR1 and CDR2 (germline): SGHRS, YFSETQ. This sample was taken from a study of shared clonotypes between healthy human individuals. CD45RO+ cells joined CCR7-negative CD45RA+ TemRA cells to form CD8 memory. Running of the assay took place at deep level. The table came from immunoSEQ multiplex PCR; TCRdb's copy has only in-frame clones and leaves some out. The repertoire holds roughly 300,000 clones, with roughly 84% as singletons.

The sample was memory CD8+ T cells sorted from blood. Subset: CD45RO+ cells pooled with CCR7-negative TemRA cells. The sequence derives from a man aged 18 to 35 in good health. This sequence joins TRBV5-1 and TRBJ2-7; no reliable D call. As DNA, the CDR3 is TGCGCCAGCAGCTTGGTAACTACCTACGAGCAGTACTTC. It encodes CASSLVTTYEQYF. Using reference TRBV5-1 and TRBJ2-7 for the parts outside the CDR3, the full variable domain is KAGVTQTPRYLIKTRGQQVTLSCSPISGHRSVSWYQQTPGQGLQFLFEYFSETQRNKGNFPGRFSGRQFSNSRSEMNVSTLELGDSALYLCASSLVTTYEQYFGPGTRLTVT.